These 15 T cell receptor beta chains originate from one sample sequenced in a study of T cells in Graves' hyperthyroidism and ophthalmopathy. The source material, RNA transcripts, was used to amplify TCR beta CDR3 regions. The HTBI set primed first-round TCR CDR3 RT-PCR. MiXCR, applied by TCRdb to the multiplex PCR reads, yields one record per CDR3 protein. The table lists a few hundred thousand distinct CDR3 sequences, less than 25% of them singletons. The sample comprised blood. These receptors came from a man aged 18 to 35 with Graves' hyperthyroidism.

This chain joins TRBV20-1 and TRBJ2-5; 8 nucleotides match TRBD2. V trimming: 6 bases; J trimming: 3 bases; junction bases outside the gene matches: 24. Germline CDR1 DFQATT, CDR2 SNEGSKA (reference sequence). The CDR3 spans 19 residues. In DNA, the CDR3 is TGCAGTGCCCTCTTGAACGGGGGGGGCCTAGGAATGTTTAAAGAGACCCAGTACTTC. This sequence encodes CSALLNGGGLGMFKETQYF.

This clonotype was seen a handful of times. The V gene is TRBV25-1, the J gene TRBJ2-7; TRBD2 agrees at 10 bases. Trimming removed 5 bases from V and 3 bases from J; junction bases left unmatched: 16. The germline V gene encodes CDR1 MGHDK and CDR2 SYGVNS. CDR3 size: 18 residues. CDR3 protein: CASSHGWTSGNINYEQYF. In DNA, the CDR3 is TGTGCCAGCAGTCATGGGTGGACTAGCGGAAATATAAACTACGAGCAGTACTTC.

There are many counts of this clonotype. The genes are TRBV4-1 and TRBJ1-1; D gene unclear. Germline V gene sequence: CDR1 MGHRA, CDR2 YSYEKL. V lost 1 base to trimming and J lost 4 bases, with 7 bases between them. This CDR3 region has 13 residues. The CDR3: CASSQVYPTEAFF. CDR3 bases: TGCGCCAGCAGCCAAGTATATCCCACTGAAGCTTTCTTT.

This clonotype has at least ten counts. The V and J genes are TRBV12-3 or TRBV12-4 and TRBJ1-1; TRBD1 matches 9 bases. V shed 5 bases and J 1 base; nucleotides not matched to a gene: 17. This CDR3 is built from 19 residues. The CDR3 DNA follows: TGTGCCAGCAGTATTACCGTCCGGGACAGGGTGTCGGGGAACACTGAAGCTTTCTTT. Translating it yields CASSITVRDRVSGNTEAFF.

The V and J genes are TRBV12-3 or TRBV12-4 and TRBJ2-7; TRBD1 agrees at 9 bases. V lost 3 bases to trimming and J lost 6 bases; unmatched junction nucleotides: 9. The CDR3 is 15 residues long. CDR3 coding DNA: TGTGCCAGCAGTTTTGCATCCGGACAGGGGATCGAGCAGTACTTC. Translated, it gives CASSFASGQGIEQYF.

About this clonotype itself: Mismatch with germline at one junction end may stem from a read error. CDR3 residues: CASSSKQVLNQPQHF. The CDR3 nucleotides are TGTGCCAGCAGTAGCAAACAGGTGCTCAATCAGCCTCAGCATTTT. The rearrangement uses TRBV6-2 or TRBV6-3 and TRBJ1-5; D is possibly TRBD1 (5 bases). This CDR3 contains 15 residues. In germline, CDR1 is MNHEY, CDR2 SVGEGT.

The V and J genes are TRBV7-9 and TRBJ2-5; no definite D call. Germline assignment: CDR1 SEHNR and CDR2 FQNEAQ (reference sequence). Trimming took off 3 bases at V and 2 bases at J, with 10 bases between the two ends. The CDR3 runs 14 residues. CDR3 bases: TGTGCCAGCAGCTTTTTACAGCCTCAAGAGACCCAGTACTTC. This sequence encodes CASSFLQPQETQYF.

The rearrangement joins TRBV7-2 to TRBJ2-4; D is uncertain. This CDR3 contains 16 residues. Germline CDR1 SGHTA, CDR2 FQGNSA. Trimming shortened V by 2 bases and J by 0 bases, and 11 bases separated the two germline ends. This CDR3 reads CASSLRVHLAKNIQYF. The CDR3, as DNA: TGTGCCAGCAGCTTACGCGTACATCTAGCCAAAAACATTCAGTACTTC.

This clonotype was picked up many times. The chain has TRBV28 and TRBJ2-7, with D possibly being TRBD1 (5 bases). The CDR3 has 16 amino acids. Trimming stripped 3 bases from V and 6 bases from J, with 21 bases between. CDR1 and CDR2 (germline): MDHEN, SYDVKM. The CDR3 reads CASSFHTLTVNAEQYF. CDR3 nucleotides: TGTGCCAGCAGTTTTCATACATTGACAGTAAATGCCGAGCAGTACTTC.

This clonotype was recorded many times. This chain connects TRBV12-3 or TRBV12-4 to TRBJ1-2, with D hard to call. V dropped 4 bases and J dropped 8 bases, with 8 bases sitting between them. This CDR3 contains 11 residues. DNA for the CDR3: TGTGCCAGCAGTTCAGTGTGGGGCTACACCTTC. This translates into CASSSVWGYTF.

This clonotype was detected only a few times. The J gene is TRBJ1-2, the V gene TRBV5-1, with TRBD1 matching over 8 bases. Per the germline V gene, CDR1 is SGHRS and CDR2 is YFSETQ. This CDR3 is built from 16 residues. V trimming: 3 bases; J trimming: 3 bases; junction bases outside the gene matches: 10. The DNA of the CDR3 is TGCGCCAGCAGCTCCTATCCGCTACAGGGGGACTATGGCTACACCTTC. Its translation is CASSSYPLQGDYGYTF.

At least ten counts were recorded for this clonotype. The CDR3 sequence: CASSSGGGWASTEAFF. As DNA, the CDR3 is TGTGCCAGCAGCTCGGGAGGAGGCTGGGCGAGCACTGAAGCTTTCTTT. This chain links TRBV7-9 with TRBJ1-1; D is unresolved. The V gene lost 4 bases and the J gene lost 4 bases, with 19 bases spanning the gap. The CDR3 spans 16 residues. Germline V gene data show CDR1 as SEHNR and CDR2 as FQNEAQ (reference sequence).

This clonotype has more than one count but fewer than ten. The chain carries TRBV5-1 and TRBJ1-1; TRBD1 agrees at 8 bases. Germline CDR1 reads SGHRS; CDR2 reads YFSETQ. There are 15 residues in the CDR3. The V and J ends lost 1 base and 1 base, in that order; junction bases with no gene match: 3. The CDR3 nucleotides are TGCGCCAGCAGCTTGCGGGACAGGCAGAACACTGAAGCTTTCTTT. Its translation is CASSLRDRQNTEAFF.

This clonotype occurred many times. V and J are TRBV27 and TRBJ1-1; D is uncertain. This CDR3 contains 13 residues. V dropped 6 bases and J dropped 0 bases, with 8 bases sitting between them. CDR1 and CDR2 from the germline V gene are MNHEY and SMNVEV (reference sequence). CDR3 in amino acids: CASRNTVNTEAFF. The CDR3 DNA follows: TGTGCCAGCAGGAATACTGTGAACACTGAAGCTTTCTTT.

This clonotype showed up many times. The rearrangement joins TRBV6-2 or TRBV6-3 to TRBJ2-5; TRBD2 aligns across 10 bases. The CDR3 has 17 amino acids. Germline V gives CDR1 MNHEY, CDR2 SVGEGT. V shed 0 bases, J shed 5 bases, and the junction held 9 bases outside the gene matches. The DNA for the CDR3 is TGTGCCAGCAGTTACTCGATGCTAGCGGGGGCCAGCGAGACCCAGTACTTC. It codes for CASSYSMLAGASETQYF.